This T cell receptor beta chain was obtained from a study of blood T cell repertoires in COVID-19. Methods used by the authors: Reference gene primer amplification in the assay estimated nucleated cell counts. Measured with immunoSEQ multiplex PCR; TCRdb has only the in-frame clones, and not every one. The V and J calls and clone size are taken from that table; D and trimming were inferred from the DNA. The sample has around 300,000 clones, approximately 88% seen once; the top ten hold over 4.5%. This CDR3 is built from 15 residues. Germline CDR1 is MNHEY and CDR2 is SVGAGI. V lost 0 bases and J 0 bases, leaving 8 bases between the germline ends.

The TCR was taken from a man aged 30 to 45 who had recovered from COVID-19. Sequencing was done on a sample of PBMCs or T cells enriched from blood (not recorded which). The rearrangement links TRBV6-5 to TRBJ1-1, with D unresolved. DNA for the CDR3: TGTGCCAGCAGTTACTCGCCCGGGGTGAACACTGAAGCTTTCTTT. It encodes CASSYSPGVNTEAFF.